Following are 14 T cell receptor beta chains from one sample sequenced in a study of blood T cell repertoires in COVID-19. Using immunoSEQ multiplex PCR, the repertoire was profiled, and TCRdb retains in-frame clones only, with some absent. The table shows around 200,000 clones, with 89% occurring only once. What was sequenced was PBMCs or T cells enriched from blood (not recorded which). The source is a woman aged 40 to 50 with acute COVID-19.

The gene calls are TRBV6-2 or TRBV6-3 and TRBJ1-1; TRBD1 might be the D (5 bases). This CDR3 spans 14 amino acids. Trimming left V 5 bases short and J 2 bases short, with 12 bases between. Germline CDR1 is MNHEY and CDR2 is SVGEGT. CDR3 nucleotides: TGTGCCAGCAGTCCCGACAGAATCAACACTGAAGCTTTCTTT. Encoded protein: CASSPDRINTEAFF.

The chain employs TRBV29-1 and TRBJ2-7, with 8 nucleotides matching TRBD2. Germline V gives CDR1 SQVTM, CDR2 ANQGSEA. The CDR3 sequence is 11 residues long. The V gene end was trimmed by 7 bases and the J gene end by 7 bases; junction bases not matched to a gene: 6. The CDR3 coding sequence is TGCAGCGCAGGGACTAGACGGGAGCAGTACTTC. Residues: CSAGTRREQYF.

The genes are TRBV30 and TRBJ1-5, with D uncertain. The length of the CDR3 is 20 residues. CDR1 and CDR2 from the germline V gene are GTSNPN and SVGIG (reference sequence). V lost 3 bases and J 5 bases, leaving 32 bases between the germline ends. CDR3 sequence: CAWRSEARVSRSKNHQPQHF. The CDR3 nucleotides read TGTGCCTGGAGATCCGAGGCCCGGGTCTCACGCTCCAAAAATCATCAGCCCCAGCATTTT.

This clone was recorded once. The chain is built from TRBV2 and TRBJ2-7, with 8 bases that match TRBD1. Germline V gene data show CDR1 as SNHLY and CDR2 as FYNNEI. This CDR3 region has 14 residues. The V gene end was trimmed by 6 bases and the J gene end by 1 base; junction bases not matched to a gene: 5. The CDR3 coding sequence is TGTGCCAGCAGCATGACAGGGGTATCCTACGAGCAGTACTTC. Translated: CASSMTGVSYEQYF. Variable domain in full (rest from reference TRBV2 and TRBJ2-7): EPEVTQTPSHQVTQMGQEVILRCVPISNHLYFYWYRQILGQKVEFLVSFYNNEISEKSEIFDDQFSVERPDGSNFTLKIRSTKLEDSAMYFCASSMTGVSYEQYFGPGTRLTVT.

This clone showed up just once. The CDR3 protein is CASSVGTGSGLDTQYF. Here the CDR3 DNA reads TGTGCCAGCAGCGTCGGGACAGGCAGCGGACTAGATACGCAGTATTTT. The J gene is TRBJ2-3, the V gene TRBV5-4; 8 bases map to TRBD1. The CDR3 is made up of 16 amino acids. Germline V gene lookup returns CDR1 SGHNT and CDR2 YYREEE (reference sequence). The junction had 12 bases not matched to a gene; V was cut back by 4 bases and J by 5 bases.

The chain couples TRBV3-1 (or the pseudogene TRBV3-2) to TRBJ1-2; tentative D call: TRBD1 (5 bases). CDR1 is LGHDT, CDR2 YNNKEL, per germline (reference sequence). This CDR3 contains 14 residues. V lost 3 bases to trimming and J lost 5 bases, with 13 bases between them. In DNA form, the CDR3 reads TGTGCCAGCAGCCATCCCAGGGTCGGATATGGCTACACCTTC. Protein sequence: CASSHPRVGYGYTF.

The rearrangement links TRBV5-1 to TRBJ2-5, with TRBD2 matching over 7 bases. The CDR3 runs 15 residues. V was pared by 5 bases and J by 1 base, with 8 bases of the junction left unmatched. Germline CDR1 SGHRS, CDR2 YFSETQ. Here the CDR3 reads CASSRFASGQETQYF. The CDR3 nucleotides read TGCGCCAGCAGTCGCTTTGCTAGCGGCCAAGAGACCCAGTACTTC.

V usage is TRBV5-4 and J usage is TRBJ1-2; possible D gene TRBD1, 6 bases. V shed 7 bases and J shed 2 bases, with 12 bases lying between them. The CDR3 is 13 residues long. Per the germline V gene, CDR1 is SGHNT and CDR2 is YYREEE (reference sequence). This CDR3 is CASHRDKNYGYTF. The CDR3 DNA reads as TGTGCCAGCCACAGGGATAAGAACTATGGCTACACCTTC.

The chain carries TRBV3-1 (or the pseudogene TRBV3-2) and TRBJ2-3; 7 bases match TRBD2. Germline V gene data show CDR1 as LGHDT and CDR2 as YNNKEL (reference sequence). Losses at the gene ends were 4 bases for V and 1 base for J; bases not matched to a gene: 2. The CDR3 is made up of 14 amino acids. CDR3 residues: CASSLAGGTDTQYF. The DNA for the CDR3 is TGTGCCAGCAGCCTTGCGGGGGGCACAGATACGCAGTATTTT.

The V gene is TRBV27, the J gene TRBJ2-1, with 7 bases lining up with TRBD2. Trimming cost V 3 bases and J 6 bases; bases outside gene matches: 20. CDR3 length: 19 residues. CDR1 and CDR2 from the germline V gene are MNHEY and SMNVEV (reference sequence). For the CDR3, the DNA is TGTGCCAGCAGTTTGGGGGGGGTAGGGCCGGGACTAAATCCCAATGAGCAGTTCTTC. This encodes CASSLGGVGPGLNPNEQFF.

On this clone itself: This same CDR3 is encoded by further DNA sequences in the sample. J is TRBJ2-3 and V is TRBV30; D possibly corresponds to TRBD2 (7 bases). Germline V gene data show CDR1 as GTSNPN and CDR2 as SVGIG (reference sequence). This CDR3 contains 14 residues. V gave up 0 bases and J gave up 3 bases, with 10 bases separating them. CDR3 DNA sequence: TGTGCCTGGAGTGTAAGGGGGGGGACAGATACGCAGTATTTT. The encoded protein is CAWSVRGGTDTQYF. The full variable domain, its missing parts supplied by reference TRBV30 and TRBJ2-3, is SQTIHQWPATLVQPVGSPLSLECTVEGTSNPNLYWYRQAAGRGLQLLFYSVGIGQISSEVPQNLSASRPQDRQFILSSKKLLLSDSGFYLCAWSVRGGTDTQYFGPGTRLTVL.

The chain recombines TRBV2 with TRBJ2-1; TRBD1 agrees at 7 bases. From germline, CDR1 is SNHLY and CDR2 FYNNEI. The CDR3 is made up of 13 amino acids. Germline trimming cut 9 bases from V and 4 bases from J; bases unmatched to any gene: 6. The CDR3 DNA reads TGTGCCAGTGGACAGGTGGTATACAATGAGCAGTTCTTC. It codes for CASGQVVYNEQFF.

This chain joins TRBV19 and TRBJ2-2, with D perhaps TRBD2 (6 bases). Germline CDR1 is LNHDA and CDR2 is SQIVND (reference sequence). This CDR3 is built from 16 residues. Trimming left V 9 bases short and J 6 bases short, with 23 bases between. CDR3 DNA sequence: TGTGCCAGCCGGGGACTCCCTAAGTCCCCTCCCGGGGAGCTGTTTTTT. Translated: CASRGLPKSPPGELFF.

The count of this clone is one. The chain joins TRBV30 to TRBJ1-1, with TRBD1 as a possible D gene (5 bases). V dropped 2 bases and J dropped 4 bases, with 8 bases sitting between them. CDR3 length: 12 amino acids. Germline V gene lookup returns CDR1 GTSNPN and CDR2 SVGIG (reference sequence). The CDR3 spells CAWSRQPTEAFF. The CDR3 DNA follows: TGTGCCTGGAGTAGACAGCCCACTGAAGCTTTCTTT.